A single sample is the source of the 2 T cell receptor beta chains below, sequenced in a study of PD-L1 blockade in urothelial cancer. Produced via immunoSEQ multiplex PCR; TCRdb's table is partial and in-frame only. The profile shows 30,000 to 50,000 clones, just over 90% of them singletons. Time point meaning: pretreatment peripheral blood. The sequencing used PBMCs, collected around atezolizumab (anti-PD-L1) treatment. The receptors originated from a woman aged 60-75 years with urothelial cancer.

This chain joins TRBV6-6 and TRBJ2-1, with TRBD2 matching over 10 bases. The CDR3 covers 15 residues. The germline V gene encodes CDR1 MNHNY and CDR2 SVGAGI (reference sequence). Trimming took 7 bases from V and 7 from J; bases not matched to a gene: 10. CDR3 in DNA: TGTGCCAGCAAAGCAGCTAGCGGGAGATCGAATGAGCAGTTCTTC. Encoded protein: CASKAASGRSNEQFF.

The chain employs TRBV13 and TRBJ2-1; 10 bases agree with TRBD2. The length of the CDR3 is 16 residues. The trim removed 6 bases at V and 7 bases at J, leaving 12 bases unmatched. CDR1 and CDR2 from the germline V gene are PRHDT and FYEKMQ (reference sequence). CDR3 nucleotide sequence: TGTGCCAGCAGGCCGCAAGCGGGAGGGCCTGGGAATGAGCAGTTCTTC. Encoded protein: CASRPQAGGPGNEQFF. Full variable domain (remainder filled in from reference TRBV13 and TRBJ2-1): AAGVIQSPRHLIKEKRETATLKCYPIPRHDTVYWYQQGPGQDPQFLISFYEKMQSDKGSIPDRFSAQQFSDYHSELNMSSLELGDSALYFCASRPQAGGPGNEQFFGPGTRLTVL.